This T cell receptor (beta chain) was recovered during a study of CD8 T cells in ankylosing spondylitis. The CDR3 extends over 14 amino acids. In germline, CDR1 is MNHNS, CDR2 SASEGT. V was clipped by 3 bases and J by 3 bases, with 9 bases between them. Generation of TCR beta libraries employed quantitative 5'-RACE incorporating molecular barcodes. TCRdb re-called the 5' RACE reads through MiXCR, storing one row per CDR3 protein. The sample records about 510,000 distinct CDR3 sequences, less than 6% being singletons. This clonotype was picked up a small number of times. What it recognizes is unknown. Study-wide results and limits: Before this, some motif variants had been reported in reactive arthritis synovial fluid and blood. Characteristic, it appeared, of ankylosing spondylitis blood was a TCR beta motif of several highly homologous variants.

Specimen: blood, either unsorted or a sorted T cell fraction (not recorded which). The V gene is TRBV6-1, the J gene TRBJ1-5; TRBD1 might be the D (6 bases). The TCR sequence derives from a male donor with ankylosing spondylitis. Here the CDR3 reads CASSDTGNNQPQHF. The CDR3 DNA reads as TGTGCCAGCAGTGACACAGGGAACAATCAGCCCCAGCATTTT.